A selection of T cell receptor beta chains follows, all from one sample in a study of T-cell reconstitution after alpha-beta-depleted transplantation in children. TCRdb itself ran the PCR reads through MiXCR, one entry per CDR3 protein. The profile shows about 300,000 distinct CDR3 sequences, around 7.3% of them singletons. The source was peripheral blood, collected 360 days after TCRalphabeta/CD19-depleted stem cell transplant. These receptors originate from a female patient between 2 and 15 years old who had a stem cell transplant for Fanconi anemia, so the T cells may come from the graft donor. Both conserved end residues are part of each CDR3. A D gene is named only where the DNA matches it firmly. Clone size appears in some rows only: once, few, many, or a class for an expanded clone.

TRBD2,TRBJ2-3,NA,TRBV4-2,CASSRIAGIGIEFTDTQYF
NA,TRBJ1-1,many,TRBV5-1,CASSFYFGVSARNADTEAFF
TRBD1,TRBJ2-1,many,TRBV24-1,CATSDLGTVYGQFF
NA,TRBJ2-5,many,TRBV20-1,CSAPFGGRQETQYF
TRBD2,TRBJ2-3,few,TRBV20-1,CSARPHGAGGSDTQYF
TRBD1,TRBJ2-7,many,TRBV20-1,CSARETGKFYEQYF
TRBD1,TRBJ1-2,NA,TRBV2,CARDRNRGGGYGYTF
TRBD2,TRBJ2-3,NA,TRBV20-1,CSAPGLAGGPITDTQYF
TRBD2,TRBJ2-6,few,TRBV11-1,CASSPTLAGFSGANVLTF
NA,TRBJ1-4,NA,TRBV5-5,CASSGPGTKFNEKLFF